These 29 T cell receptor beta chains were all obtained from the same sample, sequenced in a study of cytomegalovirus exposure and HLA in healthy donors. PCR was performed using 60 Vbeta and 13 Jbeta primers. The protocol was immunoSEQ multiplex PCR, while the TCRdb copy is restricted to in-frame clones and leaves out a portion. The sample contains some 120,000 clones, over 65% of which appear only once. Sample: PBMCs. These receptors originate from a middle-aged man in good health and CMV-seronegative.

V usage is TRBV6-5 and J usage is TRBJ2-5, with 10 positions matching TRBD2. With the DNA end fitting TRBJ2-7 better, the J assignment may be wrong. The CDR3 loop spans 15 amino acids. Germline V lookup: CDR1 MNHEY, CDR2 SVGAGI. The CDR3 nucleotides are TGTGCCAGCAGTTTCTCAGCGGGAGGGACCTACGAGCAGTACTTC. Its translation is CASSFSAGGTYEQYF.

CDR3 in DNA: TGTGCCAGCAGTGAAGAGGCAGGGGGCAGACTGTTTTTT. This codes for CASSEEAGGRLFF. The rearrangement joins TRBV2 to TRBJ1-4, with TRBD1 identical over 8 bases. The V gene end was trimmed by 1 base and the J gene end by 13 bases; junction bases not matched to a gene: 5. The germline V gene encodes CDR1 SNHLY and CDR2 FYNNEI. The CDR3 spans 13 residues.

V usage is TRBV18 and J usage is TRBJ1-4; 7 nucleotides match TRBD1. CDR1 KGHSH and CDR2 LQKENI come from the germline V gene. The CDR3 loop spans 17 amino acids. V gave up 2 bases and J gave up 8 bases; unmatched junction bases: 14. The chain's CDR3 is CASSPKPTGSIQEKLFF. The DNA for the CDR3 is TGTGCCAGCTCACCAAAACCGACAGGGTCAATTCAAGAAAAACTGTTTTTT.

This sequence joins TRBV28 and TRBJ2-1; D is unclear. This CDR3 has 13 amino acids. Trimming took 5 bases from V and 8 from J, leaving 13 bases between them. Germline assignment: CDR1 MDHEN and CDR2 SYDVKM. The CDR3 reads CASSPPGSDEQFF. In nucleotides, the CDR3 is TGTGCCAGCAGTCCCCCTGGTTCGGATGAGCAGTTCTTC.

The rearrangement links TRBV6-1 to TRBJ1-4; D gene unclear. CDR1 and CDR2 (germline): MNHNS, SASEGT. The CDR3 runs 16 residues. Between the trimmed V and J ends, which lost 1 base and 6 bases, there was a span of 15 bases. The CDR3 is CASSEVLADKDEKLFF. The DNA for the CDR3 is TGTGCCAGCAGTGAAGTTTTGGCAGATAAAGATGAAAAACTGTTTTTT.

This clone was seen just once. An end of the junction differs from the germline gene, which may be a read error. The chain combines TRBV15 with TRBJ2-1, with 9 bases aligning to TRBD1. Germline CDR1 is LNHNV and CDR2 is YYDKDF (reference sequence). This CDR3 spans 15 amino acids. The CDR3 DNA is TGTGCCACCAGGAGAGACAGGGGGTCCTACAATGAGCAGTTCTTC. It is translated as CATRRDRGSYNEQFF.

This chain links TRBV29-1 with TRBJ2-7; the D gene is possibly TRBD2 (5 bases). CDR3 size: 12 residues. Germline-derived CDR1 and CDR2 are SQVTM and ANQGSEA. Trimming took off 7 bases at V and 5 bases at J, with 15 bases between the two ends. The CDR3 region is CSAKSPADEQYF. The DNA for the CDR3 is TGCAGCGCCAAGAGCCCAGCGGACGAGCAGTACTTC.

The CDR3 sequence is CASTAERQETQYF. The CDR3 DNA reads as TGTGCCAGCACCGCCGAGCGACAAGAGACCCAGTACTTC. The V gene is TRBV2, the J gene TRBJ2-5; D is undetermined. The CDR3 has 13 residues. The germline V and J ends were trimmed by 7 bases and 2 bases, with 11 bases remaining between them. Germline V gene lookup returns CDR1 SNHLY and CDR2 FYNNEI.

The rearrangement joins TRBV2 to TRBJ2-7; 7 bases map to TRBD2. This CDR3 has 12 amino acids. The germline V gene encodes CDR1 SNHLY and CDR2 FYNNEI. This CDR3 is CASGRGKYEQYF. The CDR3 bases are TGTGCATCGGGGCGGGGGAAATACGAGCAGTACTTC.

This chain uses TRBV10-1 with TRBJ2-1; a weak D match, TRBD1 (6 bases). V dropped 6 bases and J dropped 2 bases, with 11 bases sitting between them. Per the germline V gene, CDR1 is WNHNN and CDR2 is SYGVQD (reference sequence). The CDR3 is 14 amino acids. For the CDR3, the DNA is TGCGCCAGCAGCTCCGGGACAACCTACAATGAGCAGTTCTTC. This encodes CASSSGTTYNEQFF.

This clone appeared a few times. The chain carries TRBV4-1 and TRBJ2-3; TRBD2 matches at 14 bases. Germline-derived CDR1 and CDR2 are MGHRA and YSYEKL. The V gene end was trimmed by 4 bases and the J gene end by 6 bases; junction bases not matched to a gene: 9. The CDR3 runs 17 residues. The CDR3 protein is CASSLVTSGRATDTQYF. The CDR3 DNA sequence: TGCGCCAGCAGCCTAGTGACTAGCGGGAGGGCCACGGATACGCAGTATTTT.

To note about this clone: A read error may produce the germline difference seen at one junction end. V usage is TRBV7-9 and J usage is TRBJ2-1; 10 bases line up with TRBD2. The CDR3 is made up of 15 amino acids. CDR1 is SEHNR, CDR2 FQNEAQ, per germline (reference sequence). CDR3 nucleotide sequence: TGTGCCAGCAGCTTACGACTAGCGGGCTACTATGAGCAGTTCTTC. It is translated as CASSLRLAGYYEQFF.

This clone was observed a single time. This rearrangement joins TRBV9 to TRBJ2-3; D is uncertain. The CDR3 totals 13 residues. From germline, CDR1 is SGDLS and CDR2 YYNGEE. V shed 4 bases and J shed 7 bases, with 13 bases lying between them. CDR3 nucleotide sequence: TGTGCCAGCAGCTCCGGTCGATTCAATACGCAGTATTTT. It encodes CASSSGRFNTQYF.

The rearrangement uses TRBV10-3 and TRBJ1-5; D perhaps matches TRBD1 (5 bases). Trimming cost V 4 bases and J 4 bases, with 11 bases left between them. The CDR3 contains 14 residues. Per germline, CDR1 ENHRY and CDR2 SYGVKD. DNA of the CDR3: TGTGCCATCAGTGGAGTTAGGGGAAATCAGCCCCAGCATTTT. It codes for CAISGVRGNQPQHF.

CDR3 sequence: CASSPTGDGNNQPQHF. The CDR3, as DNA: TGTGCCAGCAGCCCGACAGGGGATGGAAACAATCAGCCCCAGCATTTT. The chain uses TRBV7-2 and TRBJ1-5; 8 bases are shared with TRBD1. The CDR3 runs to 16 residues. Germline assignment: CDR1 SGHTA and CDR2 FQGNSA. The V and J ends lost 5 bases and 3 bases, in that order; junction bases with no gene match: 9.

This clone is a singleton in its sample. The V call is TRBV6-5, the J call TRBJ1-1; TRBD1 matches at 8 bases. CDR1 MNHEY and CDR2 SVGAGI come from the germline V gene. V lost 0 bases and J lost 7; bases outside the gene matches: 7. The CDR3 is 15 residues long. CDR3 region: CASSYSGTGDFEAFF. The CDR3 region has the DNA TGTGCCAGCAGTTACTCGGGGACAGGTGATTTTGAAGCTTTCTTT.

The CDR3 is CASSPGQGNTEAFF. CDR3 DNA: TGCGCCAGCAGCCCGGGACAGGGAAACACTGAAGCTTTCTTT. The chain is built from TRBV5-1 and TRBJ1-1; TRBD1 matches at 9 bases. This CDR3 comprises 14 residues. From germline, CDR1 is SGHRS and CDR2 YFSETQ. J lost 2 bases, V lost 4 bases, and 3 bases had no gene match.

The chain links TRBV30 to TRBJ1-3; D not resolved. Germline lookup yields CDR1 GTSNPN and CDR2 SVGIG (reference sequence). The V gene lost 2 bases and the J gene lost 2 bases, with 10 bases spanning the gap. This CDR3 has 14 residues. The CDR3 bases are TGTGCCTGGAGTCCCGGTGGTACTGGAAACACCATATATTTT. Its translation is CAWSPGGTGNTIYF.

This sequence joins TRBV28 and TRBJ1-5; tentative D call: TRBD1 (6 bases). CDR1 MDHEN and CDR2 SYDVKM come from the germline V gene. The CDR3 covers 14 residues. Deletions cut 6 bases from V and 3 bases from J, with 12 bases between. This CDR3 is CASRPTGINQPQHF. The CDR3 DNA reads TGTGCCAGCAGACCCACAGGGATCAATCAGCCCCAGCATTTT. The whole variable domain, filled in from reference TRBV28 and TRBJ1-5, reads DVKVTQSSRYLVKRTGEKVFLECVQDMDHENMFWYRQDPGLGLRLIYFSYDVKMKEKGDIPEGYSVSREKKERFSLILESASTNQTSMYLCASRPTGINQPQHFGDGTRLSIL.

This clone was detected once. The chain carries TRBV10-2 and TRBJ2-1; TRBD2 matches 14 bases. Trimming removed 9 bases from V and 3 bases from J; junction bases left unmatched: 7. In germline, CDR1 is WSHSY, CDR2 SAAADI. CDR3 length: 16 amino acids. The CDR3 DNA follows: TGCGCCAGTGGGACTAGCGGGAGCCTAGGCTACAATGAGCAGTTCTTC. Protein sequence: CASGTSGSLGYNEQFF.

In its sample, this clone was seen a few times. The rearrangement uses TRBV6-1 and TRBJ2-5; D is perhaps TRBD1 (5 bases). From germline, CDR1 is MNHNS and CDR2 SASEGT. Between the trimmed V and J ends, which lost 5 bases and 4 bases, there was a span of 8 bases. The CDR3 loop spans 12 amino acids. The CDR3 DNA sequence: TGTGCCAGCAGTATCAGGGTAGAGACCCAGTACTTC. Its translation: CASSIRVETQYF.

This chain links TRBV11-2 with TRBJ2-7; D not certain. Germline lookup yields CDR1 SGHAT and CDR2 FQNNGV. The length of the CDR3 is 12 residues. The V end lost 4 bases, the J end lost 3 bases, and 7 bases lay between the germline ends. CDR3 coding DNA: TGTGCCAGCAGCTCCAACAGCTACGAGCAGTACTTC. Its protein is CASSSNSYEQYF.

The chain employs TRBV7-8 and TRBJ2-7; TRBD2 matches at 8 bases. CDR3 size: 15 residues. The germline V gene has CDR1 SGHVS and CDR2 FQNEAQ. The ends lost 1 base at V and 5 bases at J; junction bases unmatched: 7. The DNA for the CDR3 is TGTGCCAGCAGCTTAGGTCGGGAGGGCGGGGACGAGCAGTACTTC. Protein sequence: CASSLGREGGDEQYF.

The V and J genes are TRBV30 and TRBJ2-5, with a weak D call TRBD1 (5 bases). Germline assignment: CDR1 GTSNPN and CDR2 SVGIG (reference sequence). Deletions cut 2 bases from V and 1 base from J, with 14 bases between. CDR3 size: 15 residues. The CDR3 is CAWSIDRISQETQYF. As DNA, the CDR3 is TGTGCCTGGAGTATCGACAGAATATCCCAAGAGACCCAGTACTTC.

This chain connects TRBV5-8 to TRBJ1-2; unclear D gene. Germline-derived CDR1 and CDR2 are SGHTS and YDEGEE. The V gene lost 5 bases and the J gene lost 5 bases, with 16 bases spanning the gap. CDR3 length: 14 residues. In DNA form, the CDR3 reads TGTGCCAGCAGTCTGGCCCGGGTTCTTTATGGCTACACCTTC. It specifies CASSLARVLYGYTF. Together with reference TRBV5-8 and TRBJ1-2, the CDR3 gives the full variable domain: EAGVTQSPTHLIKTRGQQATLRCSPISGHTSVYWYQQALGLGLQFLLWYDEGEERNRGNFPPRFSGRQFPNYSSELNVNALELEDSALYLCASSLARVLYGYTFGSGTRLTVV.

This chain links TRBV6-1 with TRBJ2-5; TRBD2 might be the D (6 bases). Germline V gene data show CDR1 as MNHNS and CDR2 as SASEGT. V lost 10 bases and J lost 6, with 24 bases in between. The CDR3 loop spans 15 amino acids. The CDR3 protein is CATLTGASGVKTQYF. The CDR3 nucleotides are TGTGCCACACTAACTGGGGCCTCGGGGGTGAAGACCCAGTACTTC.

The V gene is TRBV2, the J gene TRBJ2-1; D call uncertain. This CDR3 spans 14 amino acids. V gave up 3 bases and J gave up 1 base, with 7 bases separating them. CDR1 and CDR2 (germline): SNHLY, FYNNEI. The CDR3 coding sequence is TGTGCCAGCAGTGATAGTTTTTCCTACAATGAGCAGTTCTTC. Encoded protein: CASSDSFSYNEQFF.

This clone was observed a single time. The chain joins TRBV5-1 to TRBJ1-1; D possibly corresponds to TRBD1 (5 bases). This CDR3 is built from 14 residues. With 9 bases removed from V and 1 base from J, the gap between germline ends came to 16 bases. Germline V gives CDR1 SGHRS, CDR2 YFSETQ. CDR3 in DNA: TGCGCCACCTCGTGGGGGGGTGCGAACACTGAAGCTTTCTTT. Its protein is CATSWGGANTEAFF. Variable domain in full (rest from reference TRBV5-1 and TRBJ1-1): KAGVTQTPRYLIKTRGQQVTLSCSPISGHRSVSWYQQTPGQGLQFLFEYFSETQRNKGNFPGRFSGRQFSNSRSEMNVSTLELGDSALYLCATSWGGANTEAFFGQGTRLTVV.

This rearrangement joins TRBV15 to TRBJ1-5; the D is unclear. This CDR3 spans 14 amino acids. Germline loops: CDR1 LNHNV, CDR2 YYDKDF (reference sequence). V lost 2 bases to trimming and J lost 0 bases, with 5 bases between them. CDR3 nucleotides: TGTGCCACCAGCAGACAGATTAGCAATCAGCCCCAGCATTTT. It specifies CATSRQISNQPQHF.